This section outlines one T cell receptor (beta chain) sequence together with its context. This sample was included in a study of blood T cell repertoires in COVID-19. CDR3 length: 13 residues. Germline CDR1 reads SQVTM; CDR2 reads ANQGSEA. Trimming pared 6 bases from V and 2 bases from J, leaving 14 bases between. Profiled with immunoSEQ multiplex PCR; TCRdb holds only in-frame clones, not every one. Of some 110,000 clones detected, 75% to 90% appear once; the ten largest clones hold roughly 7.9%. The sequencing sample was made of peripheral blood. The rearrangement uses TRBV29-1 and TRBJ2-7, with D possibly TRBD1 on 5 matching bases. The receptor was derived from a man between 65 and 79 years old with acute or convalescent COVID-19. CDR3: CSVGLTAPYEQYF. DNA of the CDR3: TGCAGCGTCGGGCTGACAGCGCCCTACGAGCAGTACTTC.